These T cell receptor beta chains were read from a single sample in a study of T-cell memory formation after mild COVID-19. TCRdb redid the calling of the 5' RACE reads with MiXCR, one entry per CDR3 protein. This table has roughly 150,000 distinct CDR3 sequences, 14% appearing once. Sequences were obtained from PBMCs or a T cell subset sorted from them (not recorded which). These receptors came from an adult woman who had mild COVID-19 (a few samples of this study predate the infection). Cell type and time point are not known. Each CDR3 is given with its conserved first and last residue. D genes are given only for firm matches. Size tells how often a clone was seen (once, few, many) or the class of an expanded clone, and some rows leave it out.

size | J | D | V | CDR3 | DNA
few | TRBJ1-1 | NA | TRBV19 | CASSITSGLNTEAFF | TGTGCCAGTAGTATAACTTCGGGCCTGAACACTGAAGCTTTCTTT
NA | TRBJ2-7 | TRBD2 | TRBV6-5 | CASSYSPTSGRPEQYF | TGTGCCAGCAGTTACTCCCCCACTAGCGGGAGACCCGAGCAGTACTTC
NA | TRBJ2-1 | NA | TRBV24-1 | CATTGIGNEQFF | TGTGCCACCACAGGGATTGGGAATGAGCAGTTCTTC
few | TRBJ2-2 | TRBD2 | TRBV20-1 | CSARSLAGETGELFF | TGCAGTGCTAGATCGCTAGCGGGAGAAACCGGGGAGCTGTTTTTT
few | TRBJ2-5 | NA | TRBV12-3/TRBV12-4 | CASSSSKATAIQETQYF | NA
NA | TRBJ2-7 | NA | TRBV4-1 | CASSQETYGAPHEQYF | TGCGCCAGCAGCCAAGAGACTTACGGCGCACCCCACGAGCAGTACTTC
many | TRBJ2-3 | NA | TRBV4-3 | CASSQDRPDTQYF | TGCGCCAGCAGCCAAGATAGGCCAGATACGCAGTATTTT
once | TRBJ2-7 | NA | TRBV20-1 | CSARDRDSPSYEQYF | TGCAGTGCTAGAGATAGAGACAGTCCCTCTTACGAGCAGTACTTC
NA | TRBJ2-1 | TRBD2 | TRBV7-9 | CASSFPGLEVEQFF | TGTGCCAGCAGCTTTCCGGGACTAGAGGTTGAGCAGTTCTTC
few | TRBJ2-4 | TRBD1 | TRBV2 | CASRVPGQINIQYF | TGTGCCAGCAGGGTCCCGGGACAGATAAACATTCAGTACTTC
few | TRBJ1-3 | NA | TRBV12-3/TRBV12-4 | CASSHNSGNTIYF | TGTGCCAGCAGTCACAACTCTGGAAACACCATATATTTT
NA | TRBJ2-1 | NA | TRBV6-2/TRBV6-3 | CASAGAYEQFF | TGTGCCAGCGCGGGGGCGTATGAGCAGTTCTTC
NA | TRBJ2-6 | NA | TRBV27 | CASSLKYSPGANVLTF | TGTGCCAGCAGTTTAAAGTACAGTCCTGGGGCCAACGTCCTGACTTTC
few | TRBJ2-7 | TRBD2 | TRBV2 | CASSEEREDTYEQYF | TGTGCCAGCAGTGAAGAGCGGGAGGATACCTACGAGCAGTACTTC
once | TRBJ2-7 | TRBD1 | TRBV20-1 | CSARDMGQGPYEQYF | TGCAGTGCTAGAGATATGGGACAGGGCCCCTACGAGCAGTACTTC
NA | TRBJ1-5 | NA | TRBV7-9 | CASSFPPWPQHF | TGTGCCAGCAGCTTCCCCCCTTGGCCCCAGCATTTT
few | TRBJ2-1 | NA | TRBV24-1 | CATSDGGWEQFF | TGTGCCACCAGTGATGGGGGTTGGGAGCAGTTCTTC
NA | TRBJ1-2 | NA | TRBV9 | CASSVSQARYGYTF | TGTGCCAGCAGCGTATCCCAGGCGCGCTATGGCTACACCTTC
few | TRBJ2-7 | NA | TRBV29-1 | CSVEDPGRRDYEQYF | TGCAGCGTTGAAGATCCCGGCAGGAGAGACTACGAGCAGTACTTC
few | TRBJ1-1 | NA | TRBV24-1 | CATSDLNLAGTNTEAFF | TGTGCCACCAGTGATTTGAACTTGGCAGGAACGAACACTGAAGCTTTCTTT
many | TRBJ2-3 | NA | TRBV6-1 | CASSEMPDTDTQYF | TGTGCCAGCAGTGAAATGCCTGACACAGATACGCAGTATTTT
NA | TRBJ2-7 | TRBD1 | TRBV5-6 | CASSLGTGHYEQYF | TGTGCCAGCAGCTTGGGGACAGGTCACTACGAGCAGTACTTC
NA | TRBJ1-2 | NA | TRBV5-5 | CASSLAPDVHPGNYGYTF | TGTGCCAGCAGCTTGGCCCCGGACGTTCACCCTGGAAACTATGGCTACACCTTC
NA | TRBJ1-5 | NA | TRBV5-6 | CASSLTQGLLEYVNQPQHF | TGTGCCAGCAGCTTAACCCAGGGGTTGTTAGAATATGTCAATCAGCCCCAGCATTTT
NA | TRBJ2-1 | NA | TRBV11-3 | CASSLPGVNEQFF | TGTGCCAGCAGCTTGCCGGGGGTTAATGAGCAGTTCTTC
few | TRBJ2-1 | NA | TRBV27 | CASTLGDEQFF | TGTGCCAGCACCCTCGGGGATGAGCAGTTCTTC
few | TRBJ2-5 | TRBD2 | TRBV29-1 | CSLLAGEETQYF | TGCAGCTTACTAGCGGGAGAAGAGACCCAGTACTTC
few | TRBJ2-7 | NA | TRBV10-3 | CAISKTGNSYEQYF | TGTGCCATCAGTAAAACAGGGAACTCCTACGAGCAGTACTTC
NA | TRBJ2-7 | NA | TRBV5-8 | CASSQQYF | TGTGCCAGCAGCCAGCAGTACTTC
few | TRBJ2-7 | TRBD1 | TRBV29-1 | CSVVWLRTGSYEQYF | TGCAGCGTTGTTTGGTTAAGGACAGGTTCCTACGAGCAGTACTTC
NA | TRBJ2-7 | TRBD2 | TRBV7-9 | CASSFETSGSYEQYF | TGTGCCAGCAGCTTCGAGACTAGCGGGAGCTACGAGCAGTACTTC
few | TRBJ2-1 | TRBD1 | TRBV4-3 | CASSLGTGRDNEQFF | TGCGCCAGCAGCCTAGGGACAGGGAGGGACAATGAGCAGTTCTTC
many | TRBJ1-2 | NA | TRBV3-1 | CASSPRTEPYGYTF | TGTGCCAGCAGCCCACGGACAGAGCCCTATGGCTACACCTTC
few | TRBJ2-7 | TRBD1 | TRBV7-9 | CASSRTGLSYEQYF | TGTGCCAGCAGTCGGACAGGGTTGTCCTACGAGCAGTACTTC
few | TRBJ1-5 | NA | TRBV4-1 | CASSQDNEINQPQHF | TGCGCCAGCAGCCAAGATAACGAGATCAATCAGCCCCAGCATTTT
NA | TRBJ1-4 | NA | TRBV7-2 | CASSLTRATNEKLFF | TGTGCCAGCAGCTTGACCAGGGCTACTAATGAAAAACTGTTTTTT
few | TRBJ2-1 | TRBD2 | TRBV6-5 | CASSYSRLAGADEQFF | TGTGCCAGCAGTTACTCGAGGCTAGCGGGAGCCGATGAGCAGTTCTTC
few | TRBJ1-2 | TRBD1 | TRBV27 | CASSLDPTGTGVFYGYTF | TGTGCCAGCAGTCTCGATCCTACCGGGACAGGGGTCTTCTATGGCTACACCTTC
NA | TRBJ2-1 | NA | TRBV6-6 | CASSSLTDDNEQFF | TGTGCCAGCAGTTCTTTGACGGATGACAATGAGCAGTTCTTC
many | TRBJ2-3 | NA | TRBV12-3/TRBV12-4 | CASSQTDTQYF | TGTGCCAGCAGTCAGACAGATACGCAGTATTTT
NA | TRBJ1-5 | NA | TRBV7-2 | CASSLAVNSNQPQHF | TGTGCCAGCAGCTTAGCGGTAAATAGCAATCAGCCCCAGCATTTT
few | TRBJ2-7 | NA | TRBV24-1 | CATSDQGYEQYF | TGTGCCACCAGTGACCAGGGTTACGAGCAGTACTTC
NA | TRBJ2-5 | TRBD2 | TRBV12-3/TRBV12-4 | CASSFTQGGDETQYF | TGTGCCAGCAGTTTCACTCAGGGAGGGGACGAGACCCAGTACTTC
few | TRBJ1-2 | NA | TRBV20-1 | CSAMGGHYGYTF | TGCAGTGCTATGGGGGGTCACTATGGCTACACCTTC
many | TRBJ1-5 | TRBD1 | TRBV5-6 | CASSLGQGGRSQHF | TGTGCCAGCAGCCTAGGACAGGGGGGCCGGTCCCAGCATTTT